The 30 T cell receptor beta chains presented below share a single source sample, sequenced in a study of technical replicates of blood from a few donors. Produced via immunoSEQ multiplex PCR; TCRdb's table is partial and in-frame only. In the table there are tens of thousands of clones, approximately 95% of which are singletons. Sequencing input: T cells isolated from PBMCs. The receptors derive from a human donor in good health.

V and J are TRBV30 and TRBJ2-3; TRBD2 agrees at 11 bases. CDR1 and CDR2 (germline): GTSNPN, SVGIG (reference sequence). The CDR3 sequence is 15 residues long. Trimming cost V 2 bases and J 3 bases; bases outside gene matches: 4. The CDR3 nucleotides are TGTGCCTGGAGTTTAGCGGGAGGGTTGACAGATACGCAGTATTTT. Translating it yields CAWSLAGGLTDTQYF.

This chain uses TRBV19 with TRBJ2-7, with D tentatively TRBD2 (6 bases). CDR1 and CDR2 from the germline V gene are LNHDA and SQIVND (reference sequence). The CDR3 contains 17 residues. The V end lost 5 bases, the J end lost 0 bases, and 20 bases lay between the germline ends. The CDR3 DNA sequence: TGTGCCAGTAGTCCCCATCCACCGGGGGTGGTCTCCTACGAGCAGTACTTC. Its protein product is CASSPHPPGVVSYEQYF.

The chain uses TRBV6-1 and TRBJ2-5; TRBD1 is a possible D gene (6 bases). The CDR3 is made up of 12 amino acids. Germline assignment: CDR1 MNHNS and CDR2 SASEGT. V was cut by 6 bases and J by 5 bases, with 10 bases left in between. CDR3 sequence reads: CASRRGLETQYF. The CDR3 region has the DNA TGTGCCAGCAGAAGGGGGTTGGAGACCCAGTACTTC.

J is TRBJ1-3 and V is TRBV6-5; 9 bases agree with TRBD1. The CDR3 has 16 amino acids. Germline V gene lookup returns CDR1 MNHEY and CDR2 SVGAGI. Trimming took 4 bases from V and 3 from J; bases not matched to a gene: 7. The CDR3: CASSSGTGFFGNTIYF. In DNA, the CDR3 is TGTGCCAGCAGTTCCGGGACAGGGTTTTTTGGAAACACCATATATTTT.

The genes are TRBV28 and TRBJ2-7; 14 bases fit TRBD2. Germline V gene sequence: CDR1 MDHEN, CDR2 SYDVKM. CDR3 size: 18 residues. With V trimmed by 2 bases and J by 4 bases, 10 bases remained unmatched. The CDR3 spells CASSLQRGGTSGSYEQYF. The DNA of the CDR3 is TGTGCCAGCAGTTTACAACGGGGTGGGACTAGCGGGAGTTACGAGCAGTACTTC.

This chain links TRBV4-1 with TRBJ2-7, with D possibly TRBD2 on 6 matching bases. The V gene lost 4 bases and the J gene lost 3 bases, with 13 bases spanning the gap. Germline assignment: CDR1 MGHRA and CDR2 YSYEKL. The CDR3 totals 14 residues. This chain's CDR3 is CASSLGGDGYEQYF. The CDR3 coding sequence is TGCGCCAGCAGCCTGGGGGGTGATGGCTACGAGCAGTACTTC.

The chain couples TRBV9 to TRBJ2-2; D is possibly TRBD1 (5 bases). The ends were cut back, 4 bases at V and 7 bases at J, with 14 bases in the middle. CDR3 length: 14 residues. The germline V gene has CDR1 SGDLS and CDR2 YYNGEE. Here the CDR3 DNA reads TGTGCCAGCAGCCAACAGACAGTTGGCGGGGAGCTGTTTTTT. It codes for CASSQQTVGGELFF.

The V gene is TRBV5-1, the J gene TRBJ1-2; D is perhaps TRBD1 (5 bases). Trimming pared 4 bases from V and 7 bases from J, leaving 14 bases between. Germline loops: CDR1 SGHRS, CDR2 YFSETQ. This CDR3 contains 13 residues. The CDR3 protein is CASSPGQGGGYTF. CDR3 bases: TGCGCCAGCAGCCCCGGGCAGGGCGGTGGCTACACCTTC.

This chain links TRBV7-6 with TRBJ2-5; 16 bases line up with TRBD2. The V gene's germline CDR1 is SGHVS and CDR2 FNYEAQ. V was pared by 2 bases and J by 5 bases, with 17 bases of the junction left unmatched. This CDR3 comprises 21 residues. CDR3 residues: CASSLFPSGTSGRVRGETQYF. CDR3 in DNA: TGTGCCAGCAGCTTATTTCCTTCCGGGACTAGCGGGAGGGTGAGAGGGGAGACCCAGTACTTC.

This chain uses TRBV11-2 with TRBJ2-7; 10 nucleotides match TRBD2. V was clipped by 5 bases and J by 3 bases; unmatched bases: 7. This CDR3 spans 15 amino acids. The germline V gene encodes CDR1 SGHAT and CDR2 FQNNGV. The CDR3 coding sequence is TGTGCCAGCAGCACCATCCGGACTAGCGGCTACGAGCAGTACTTC. It yields the protein CASSTIRTSGYEQYF.

The chain carries TRBV9 and TRBJ2-1; D might be TRBD2 (6 bases). CDR3 length: 14 amino acids. From germline, CDR1 is SGDLS and CDR2 YYNGEE. V lost 2 bases, J lost 3 bases, and 9 bases lay in between. The CDR3 nucleotides read TGTGCCAGCAGCGTTGCGGGAAACTACAATGAGCAGTTCTTC. This codes for CASSVAGNYNEQFF.

This clone is a singleton in its sample. The V and J genes are TRBV13 and TRBJ2-5, with a weak D call TRBD2 (6 bases). The ends were cut back, 3 bases at V and 5 bases at J, with 13 bases in the middle. The CDR3 sequence is 14 residues long. The germline V gene encodes CDR1 PRHDT and CDR2 FYEKMQ (reference sequence). CDR3 DNA: TGTGCCAGCAGCTTGGAGTCGGGGGTCGAGACCCAGTACTTC. Translation gives CASSLESGVETQYF.

This clone is a singleton in its sample. This chain joins TRBV5-1 and TRBJ2-7, with a possible D match to TRBD1 (5 bases). The CDR3 contains 13 residues. With 0 bases removed from V and 3 bases from J, the gap between germline ends came to 7 bases. Germline values: CDR1 SGHRS, CDR2 YFSETQ. In DNA, the CDR3 is TGCGCCAGCAGCTTGGGGACACTCTACGAGCAGTACTTC. This gives the protein CASSLGTLYEQYF.

The chain joins TRBV4-2 to TRBJ1-1; D perhaps matches TRBD1 (5 bases). V lost 3 bases to trimming and J lost 4 bases, with 6 bases between them. The germline CDR1 and CDR2 sequences are LGHNA and YNFKEQ. The CDR3 spans 12 residues. CDR3 sequence reads: CASSQGLTEAFF. CDR3 nucleotide sequence: TGTGCCAGCAGCCAGGGGCTCACTGAAGCTTTCTTT.

The chain carries TRBV4-3 and TRBJ1-2; a weak D match, TRBD1 (6 bases). The CDR3 loop spans 13 amino acids. Germline CDR1 is LGHNA and CDR2 is YSLEER. V was clipped by 4 bases and J by 3 bases, with 9 bases between them. CDR3 nucleotides: TGCGCCAGCAGCCGACAGGTGTACTATGGCTACACCTTC. Its translation is CASSRQVYYGYTF.

This chain links TRBV19 with TRBJ1-2; D is possibly TRBD1 (6 bases). The CDR3 length is 13 residues. The V end lost 3 bases, the J end lost 8 bases, and 13 bases lay between the germline ends. Germline loops: CDR1 LNHDA, CDR2 SQIVND (reference sequence). CDR3 sequence: CASSMGRGGGYTF. DNA of the CDR3: TGTGCCAGTAGTATGGGCAGGGGCGGCGGCTACACCTTC. The variable domain in full, with the rest retrieved from reference TRBV19 and TRBJ1-2, is DGGITQSPKYLFRKEGQNVTLSCEQNLNHDAMYWYRQDPGQGLRLIYYSQIVNDFQKGDIAEGYSVSREKKESFPLTVTSAQKNPTAFYLCASSMGRGGGYTFGSGTRLTVV.

The rearrangement joins TRBV19 to TRBJ2-7; TRBD1 aligns across 9 bases. Germline lookup yields CDR1 LNHDA and CDR2 SQIVND (reference sequence). The CDR3 runs 13 residues. With 7 bases clipped from V and 7 bases from J, the junction kept 8 bases outside the gene matches. The CDR3 region is CASKLQGAGEQYF. CDR3 nucleotides: TGTGCCAGTAAACTACAGGGGGCCGGGGAGCAGTACTTC. Drawing the rest from reference TRBV19 and TRBJ2-7, the complete variable domain is DGGITQSPKYLFRKEGQNVTLSCEQNLNHDAMYWYRQDPGQGLRLIYYSQIVNDFQKGDIAEGYSVSREKKESFPLTVTSAQKNPTAFYLCASKLQGAGEQYFGPGTRLTVT.

V is TRBV27 and J is TRBJ1-2, with 8 bases that match TRBD1. CDR1 is MNHEY, CDR2 SMNVEV, per germline (reference sequence). The CDR3 spans 13 residues. The V gene end was trimmed by 3 bases and the J gene end by 8 bases; junction bases not matched to a gene: 5. The CDR3 DNA reads as TGTGCCAGCAGTTTCGACAGGGGTGGAGGCTACACCTTC. This gives the protein CASSFDRGGGYTF.

The gene calls are TRBV5-1 and TRBJ2-7; no reliable D call. This CDR3 is 11 amino acids long. Germline lookup yields CDR1 SGHRS and CDR2 YFSETQ. V lost 0 bases to trimming and J lost 5 bases, with 3 bases between them. The CDR3 loop is CASSLVNEQYF. In nucleotides, the CDR3 is TGCGCCAGCAGCTTGGTAAACGAGCAGTACTTC. The variable domain in full, with the rest retrieved from reference TRBV5-1 and TRBJ2-7, is KAGVTQTPRYLIKTRGQQVTLSCSPISGHRSVSWYQQTPGQGLQFLFEYFSETQRNKGNFPGRFSGRQFSNSRSEMNVSTLELGDSALYLCASSLVNEQYFGPGTRLTVT.

The rearrangement joins TRBV19 to TRBJ2-5; tentatively, D is TRBD2 (5 bases). With 4 bases removed from V and 4 bases from J, the gap between germline ends came to 16 bases. This CDR3 is built from 15 residues. Germline V gene sequence: CDR1 LNHDA, CDR2 SQIVND (reference sequence). The CDR3 loop reads CASSSRAVVRETQYF. The CDR3 DNA reads as TGTGCCAGTAGTAGCCGAGCGGTAGTGAGAGAGACCCAGTACTTC. The entire variable domain, with the rest obtained from reference TRBV19 and TRBJ2-5, is as follows: DGGITQSPKYLFRKEGQNVTLSCEQNLNHDAMYWYRQDPGQGLRLIYYSQIVNDFQKGDIAEGYSVSREKKESFPLTVTSAQKNPTAFYLCASSSRAVVRETQYFGPGTRLLVL.

In this sample, this clone turned up once. V is TRBV5-1 and J is TRBJ2-5; D gene uncertain. The V and J ends lost 5 bases and 4 bases respectively, with 12 bases between them. The CDR3 loop spans 13 amino acids. From germline, CDR1 is SGHRS and CDR2 YFSETQ. CDR3 residues: CASRASSGETQYF. As DNA, the CDR3 is TGCGCCAGCAGGGCCTCGTCGGGAGAGACCCAGTACTTC.

The V and J genes are TRBV9 and TRBJ1-4; the D gene is possibly TRBD1 (6 bases). The CDR3 covers 16 residues. Germline V gene data show CDR1 as SGDLS and CDR2 as YYNGEE. V dropped 4 bases and J dropped 7 bases, with 20 bases sitting between them. This chain's CDR3 is CASSLLGGEEGEKLFF. CDR3 coding DNA: TGTGCCAGCAGCCTACTAGGGGGGGAAGAGGGTGAAAAACTGTTTTTT.

The chain joins TRBV4-1 to TRBJ1-4; 10 nucleotides agree with TRBD1. V was clipped by 5 bases and J by 8 bases; unmatched bases: 14. Germline loops: CDR1 MGHRA, CDR2 YSYEKL. The CDR3 consists of 17 residues. The CDR3 DNA sequence: TGCGCCAGCAGCGAAAAGAGGGACAGGGGACTTCAAGAAAAACTGTTTTTT. It yields the protein CASSEKRDRGLQEKLFF.

V is TRBV7-9 and J is TRBJ1-1; 9 bases align to TRBD1. Germline trimming cut 2 bases from V and 0 bases from J; bases unmatched to any gene: 4. Germline CDR1 and CDR2: SEHNR and FQNEAQ (reference sequence). The CDR3 extends over 16 amino acids. The CDR3 sequence: CASSLWTGVMNTEAFF. CDR3 coding DNA: TGTGCCAGCAGCTTATGGACAGGGGTCATGAACACTGAAGCTTTCTTT. The entire variable domain, with the rest obtained from reference TRBV7-9 and TRBJ1-1, is as follows: DTGVSQNPRHKITKRGQNVTFRCDPISEHNRLYWYRQTLGQGPEFLTYFQNEAQLEKSRLLSDRFSAERPKGSFSTLEIQRTEQGDSAMYLCASSLWTGVMNTEAFFGQGTRLTVV.

The chain couples TRBV5-5 to TRBJ1-3; TRBD1 is a possible D gene (6 bases). The CDR3 has 14 amino acids. Germline values: CDR1 SGHKS, CDR2 YYEKEE (reference sequence). The germline V and J ends were trimmed by 2 bases and 0 bases, with 6 bases remaining between them. CDR3 loop: CASSLGGSGNTIYF. The CDR3 coding sequence is TGTGCCAGCAGCTTAGGGGGCTCTGGAAACACCATATATTTT.

This clone was observed a single time. This chain links TRBV18 with TRBJ1-4, with 9 bases matching TRBD1. The J segment lost 1 base and the V segment lost 6 bases, leaving 12 bases of the junction unmatched. The CDR3 loop spans 18 amino acids. Germline V gene sequence: CDR1 KGHSH, CDR2 LQKENI. The CDR3 region is CASSRTGVLGVTNEKLFF. CDR3 coding DNA: TGTGCCAGCTCGCGGACAGGGGTCCTAGGAGTAACTAATGAAAAACTGTTTTTT.

This clone was seen a few times. The V gene is TRBV30, the J gene TRBJ2-3, with D uncertain. V lost 4 bases, J lost 4 bases, and 6 bases lay in between. CDR1 is GTSNPN, CDR2 SVGIG, per germline (reference sequence). CDR3 length: 11 amino acids. The DNA for the CDR3 is TGTGCCTGGACCGTCGCAGATACGCAGTATTTT. Its translation is CAWTVADTQYF.

CDR3 coding DNA: TGTGCCAGCAGTGAAGCGCCGGGCACTGAAGCTTTCTTT. Translation: CASSEAPGTEAFF. The rearrangement uses TRBV6-1 and TRBJ1-1; no reliable D call. Between the trimmed V and J ends, which lost 0 bases and 4 bases, there was a span of 6 bases. Per germline, CDR1 MNHNS and CDR2 SASEGT. This CDR3 region has 13 residues.

The rearrangement uses TRBV2 and TRBJ2-7; D perhaps matches TRBD1 (5 bases). This CDR3 is built from 13 residues. The V end was cut by 3 bases, the J end by 6 bases, with 12 bases between. Per the germline V gene, CDR1 is SNHLY and CDR2 is FYNNEI. This CDR3 is CASSDYQRGEQYF. The CDR3 DNA is TGTGCCAGCAGTGACTATCAAAGGGGCGAGCAGTACTTC.

The genes are TRBV5-6 and TRBJ1-2; D remains unclear. Germline lookup yields CDR1 SGHDT and CDR2 YYEEEE. The V and J ends lost 2 bases and 8 bases respectively, with 7 bases between them. The CDR3 length is 11 residues. The CDR3 DNA reads TGTGCCAGCAGCTTTCTGGGCGGCTACACCTTC. It codes for CASSFLGGYTF.